This entry concerns a single T cell receptor (beta chain). Its target antigen remains unknown. There are no base qualities to consult, and no much larger clone falls within one base. This specimen comes from a study of human CD4 T cells and Enterobacteriaceae (TCRdb year 2020). Memory CD4+ T cells, defined as all CD4+ cells except CD45RA+CCR7+CD95- naive cells, were FACS-sorted on a FACSAria III to over 95% purity. Blood from healthy donors was obtained from blood donation centers in Switzerland. Positive selection with CD4 and CD14 magnetic microbeads was used to enrich total CD4+ T cells and monocytes. CD8+, CD14+, CD16+, CD56+, CD19+ and CD25-bright cells were excluded before sorting. In a couple of blood donors, total memory CD4+ T cells were sequenced directly ex vivo to assess in vivo expansion of bacteria-reactive clonotypes. Isolation of peripheral blood mononuclear cells from donor blood was performed with Ficoll-Paque Plus.

Deep-level sequencing was performed on ex vivo total memory CD4+ samples, with a detection sensitivity of one cell in 200,000. The QIAamp DNA Micro Kit was used to extract genomic DNA from cell pellets, and spectrophotometry was used to check the quantity and purity of the genomic DNA. TCR Vbeta CDR3 regions were amplified with the immunoSEQ multiplex PCR assay. The amplicons were sequenced on the Illumina HiSeq platform. Retrieved sequences were 87 nucleotides long and contained the CDR3 region. On the study's bioinformatics: A clonotype was defined as a unique productive TCR Vbeta nucleotide sequence, quantified by productive template frequency from ImmunoSEQ Analyzer V3.0. A threshold set at the top 5th percentile of each frequency-ranked repertoire was used to define expanded clonotypes. Repertoire overlap was computed as Chao-Jaccard with the R package fossil and visualized by nonmetric multidimensional scaling with the R package MASS. TCRdb's version of the immuneACCESS table is confined to in-frame rearrangements and falls short of the full clone set. An unresolved V gene accounts for under half of the shortfall where checked; the remainder is of unknown origin. That table furnishes V, J and clone size, whereas the DNA furnished D and trimming. For this sample the table gives tens of thousands of clones, of which around 80% were detected only once. The ten largest clones capture around 1.5% of the sample.

CDR1 and CDR2 (MNHNS, SASEGT) derive from the germline V gene. The CDR3 holds 14 amino acids from the cysteine to the phenylalanine. The read is trimmed to its CDR3 DNA, 42 bases read in frame from base 1. V lost 2 bases and J lost 2 bases; the stretch between them is 10 bases long. What the authors observed across the whole study: In ex vivo samples, clonotypes with broad cross-reactivity seemed more expanded than specific clonotypes, as 11 of 19 and most of the roughly 35 fell within the top 5%. The reactivity of ex vivo clonotypes was inferred solely by matching the nucleotide sequences of those clonotypes to CFSE-low cultures from the same donors.

The chain is encoded by TRBV6-1 joined to TRBJ2-7; the D gene assignment is ambiguous. Material: memory CD4+ T cells from blood. In the paper's terms, the cell subset or site label means: total memory CD4 T cells sorted directly ex vivo, unstimulated. This receptor was taken from a human donor in good health. The nucleotide sequence is given as TGTGCCAGCAGTGAACCGTCCCGGACCTACGAGCAGTACTTC. Its protein is CASSEPSRTYEQYF.